This T cell receptor beta chain came from a study of Tregs in tolerant kidney transplant recipients. Study-level background: Mixed chimerism was transient after nonmyeloablative marrow transplants from related graft donors.

Assay: immunoSEQ multiplex PCR; the TCRdb copy retains only in-frame clones and omits some. The data show 48,000 or so clones, and the top ten clones hold roughly 0.89%. V dropped 9 bases and J dropped 1 base, with 17 bases sitting between them. CDR1 and CDR2 (germline): KGHSH, LQKENI. This CDR3 has 15 residues. Comment on this clone: What it recognizes is unknown. The read falls 3 residues short of the CDR3 end, and the missing part is taken from the germline J gene.

Points from the study as a whole: Some patients' samples used different primers over time, so nucleotide sequences weren't comparable. Expanding Tregs on activated donor B cells appeared to best identify donor-specific TCRbeta clones.

The sequencing used CD4+ T cells from blood, collected before the transplant. This chain joins TRBV18 and TRBJ2-3; TRBD2 is a possible D gene (6 bases). The source of this sequence is a human donor who received a combined kidney and bone marrow transplant. The covered CDR3 bases are TGTGCCAGTACGTACGGGACGGGGGGCACAGATACG. Encoded protein: CASTYGTGGTDT. From start to end, the CDR3 is CASTYGTGGTDTQYF.